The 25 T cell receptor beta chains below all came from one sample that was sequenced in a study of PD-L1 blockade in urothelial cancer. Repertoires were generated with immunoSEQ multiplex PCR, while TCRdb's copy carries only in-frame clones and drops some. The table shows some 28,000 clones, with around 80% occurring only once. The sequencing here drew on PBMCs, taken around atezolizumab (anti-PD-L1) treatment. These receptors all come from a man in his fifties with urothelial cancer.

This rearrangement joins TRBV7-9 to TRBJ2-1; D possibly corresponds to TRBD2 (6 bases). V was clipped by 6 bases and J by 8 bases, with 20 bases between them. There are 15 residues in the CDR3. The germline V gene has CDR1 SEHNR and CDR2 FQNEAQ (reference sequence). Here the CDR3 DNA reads TGTGCCAGCAGACCTTGGAGCGGGTTGCCGGATGAGCAGTTCTTC. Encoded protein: CASRPWSGLPDEQFF.

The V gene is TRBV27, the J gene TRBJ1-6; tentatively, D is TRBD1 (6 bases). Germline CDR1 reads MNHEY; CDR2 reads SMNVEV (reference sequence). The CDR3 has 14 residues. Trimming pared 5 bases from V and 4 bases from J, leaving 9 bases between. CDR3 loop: CASSVGQYNSPLHF. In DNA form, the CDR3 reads TGTGCCAGCAGTGTCGGACAGTATAATTCACCCCTCCACTTT.

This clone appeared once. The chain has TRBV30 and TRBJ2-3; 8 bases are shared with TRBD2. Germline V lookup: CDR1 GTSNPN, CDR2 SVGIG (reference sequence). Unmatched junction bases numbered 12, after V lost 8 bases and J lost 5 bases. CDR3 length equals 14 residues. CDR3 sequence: CAHGLAIVGDTQYF. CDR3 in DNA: TGTGCCCATGGACTAGCAATTGTAGGAGATACGCAGTATTTT.

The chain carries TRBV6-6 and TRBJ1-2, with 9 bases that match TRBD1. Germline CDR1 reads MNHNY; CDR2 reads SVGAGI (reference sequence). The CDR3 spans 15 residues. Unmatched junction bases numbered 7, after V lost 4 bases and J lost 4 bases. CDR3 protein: CASSSGQGPLYGYTF. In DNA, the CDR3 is TGTGCCAGCAGTTCGGGACAGGGTCCCCTCTATGGCTACACCTTC.

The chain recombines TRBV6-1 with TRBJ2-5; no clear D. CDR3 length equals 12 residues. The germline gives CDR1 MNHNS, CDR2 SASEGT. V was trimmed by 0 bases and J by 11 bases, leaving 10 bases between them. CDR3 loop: CASSEAPRAQYF. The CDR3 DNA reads TGTGCCAGCAGTGAAGCCCCTAGAGCTCAGTACTTC.

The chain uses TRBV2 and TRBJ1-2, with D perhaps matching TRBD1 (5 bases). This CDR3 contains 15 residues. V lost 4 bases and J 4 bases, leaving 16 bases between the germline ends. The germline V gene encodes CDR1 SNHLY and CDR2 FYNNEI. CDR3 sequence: CASSGFPAGSYGYTF. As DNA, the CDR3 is TGTGCCAGCAGTGGTTTTCCTGCAGGGTCCTATGGCTACACCTTC.

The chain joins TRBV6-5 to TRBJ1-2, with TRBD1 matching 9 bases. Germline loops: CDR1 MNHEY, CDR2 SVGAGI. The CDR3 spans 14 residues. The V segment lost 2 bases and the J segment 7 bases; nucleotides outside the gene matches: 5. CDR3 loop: CASSYGGTGSGYTF. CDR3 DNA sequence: TGTGCCAGCAGTTACGGAGGGACAGGGTCTGGCTACACCTTC.

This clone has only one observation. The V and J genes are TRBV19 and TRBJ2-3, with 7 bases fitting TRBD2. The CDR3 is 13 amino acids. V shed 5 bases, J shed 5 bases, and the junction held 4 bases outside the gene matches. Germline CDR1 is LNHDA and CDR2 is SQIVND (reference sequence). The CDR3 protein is CASSRGGGDTQYF. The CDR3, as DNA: TGTGCCAGTAGTCGAGGCGGGGGAGATACGCAGTATTTT.

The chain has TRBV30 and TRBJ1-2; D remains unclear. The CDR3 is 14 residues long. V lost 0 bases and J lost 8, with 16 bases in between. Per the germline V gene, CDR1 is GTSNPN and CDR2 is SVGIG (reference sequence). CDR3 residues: CAWSVDAGASGYTF. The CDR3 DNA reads TGTGCCTGGAGTGTTGATGCGGGAGCGTCCGGCTACACCTTC.

The CDR3 coding sequence is TGTGCCAGCAGGGATACTAGCGGGGGCCAAGAGACCCAGTACTTC. Its translation: CASRDTSGGQETQYF. The chain carries TRBV2 and TRBJ2-5; 11 bases map to TRBD2. The CDR3 is 15 residues long. The V gene end was trimmed by 6 bases and the J gene end by 1 base; junction bases not matched to a gene: 4. The germline CDR1 and CDR2 sequences are SNHLY and FYNNEI.

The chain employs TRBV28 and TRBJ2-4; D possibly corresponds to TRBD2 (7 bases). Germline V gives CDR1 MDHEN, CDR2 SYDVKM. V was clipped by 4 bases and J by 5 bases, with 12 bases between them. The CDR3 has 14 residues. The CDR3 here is CASSYRGAENIQYF. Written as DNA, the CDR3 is TGTGCCAGCAGTTATCGGGGGGCGGAAAACATTCAGTACTTC.

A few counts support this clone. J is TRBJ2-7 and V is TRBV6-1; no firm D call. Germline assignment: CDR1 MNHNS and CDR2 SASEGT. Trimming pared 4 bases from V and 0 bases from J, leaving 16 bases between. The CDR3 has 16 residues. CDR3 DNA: TGTGCCAGCAGTGTTTACGGGTCCTCCAGCTCCTACGAGCAGTACGTC. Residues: CASSVYGSSSSYEQYV.

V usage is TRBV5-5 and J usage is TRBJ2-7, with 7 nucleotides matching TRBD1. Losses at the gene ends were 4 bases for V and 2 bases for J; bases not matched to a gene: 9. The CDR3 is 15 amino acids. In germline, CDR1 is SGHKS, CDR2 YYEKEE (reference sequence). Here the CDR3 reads CASSLVLDRAYEQYV. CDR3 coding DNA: TGTGCCAGCAGCCTCGTCTTAGACAGGGCCTACGAGCAGTACGTC.

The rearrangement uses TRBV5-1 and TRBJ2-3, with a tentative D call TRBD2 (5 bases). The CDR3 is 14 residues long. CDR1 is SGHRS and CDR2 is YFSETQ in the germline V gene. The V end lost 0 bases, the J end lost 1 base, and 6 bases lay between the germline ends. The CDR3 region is CASSLEGGTDTQYF. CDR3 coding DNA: TGCGCCAGCAGCTTGGAGGGAGGCACAGATACGCAGTATTTT.

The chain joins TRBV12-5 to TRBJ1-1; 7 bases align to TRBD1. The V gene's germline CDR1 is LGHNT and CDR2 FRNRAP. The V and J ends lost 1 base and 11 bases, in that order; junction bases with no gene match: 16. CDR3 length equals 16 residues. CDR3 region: CASGLGQRGRGPWAFF. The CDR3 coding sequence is TGTGCTAGTGGTTTGGGCCAGAGGGGGCGAGGGCCCTGGGCTTTCTTT.

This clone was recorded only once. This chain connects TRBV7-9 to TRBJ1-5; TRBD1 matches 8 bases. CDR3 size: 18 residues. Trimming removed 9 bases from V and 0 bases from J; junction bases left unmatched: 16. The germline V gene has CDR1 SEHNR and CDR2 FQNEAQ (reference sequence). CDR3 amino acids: CASLGQGTRGYSNQPQHF. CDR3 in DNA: TGTGCCAGTTTAGGACAGGGTACCCGGGGTTATAGCAATCAGCCCCAGCATTTT.

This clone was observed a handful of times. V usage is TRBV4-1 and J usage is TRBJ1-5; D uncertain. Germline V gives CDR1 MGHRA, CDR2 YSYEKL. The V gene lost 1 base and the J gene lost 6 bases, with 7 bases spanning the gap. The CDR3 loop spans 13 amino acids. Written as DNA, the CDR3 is TGCGCCAGCAGCCAAGCGGAGGGTCAGCCCCAGCATTTT. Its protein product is CASSQAEGQPQHF.

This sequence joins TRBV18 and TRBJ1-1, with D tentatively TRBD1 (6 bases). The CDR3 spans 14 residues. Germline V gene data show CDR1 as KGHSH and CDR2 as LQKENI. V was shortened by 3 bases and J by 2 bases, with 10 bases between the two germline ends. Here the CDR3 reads CASSPDRLNTEAFF. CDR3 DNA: TGTGCCAGCTCACCCGACAGGCTAAACACTGAAGCTTTCTTT.

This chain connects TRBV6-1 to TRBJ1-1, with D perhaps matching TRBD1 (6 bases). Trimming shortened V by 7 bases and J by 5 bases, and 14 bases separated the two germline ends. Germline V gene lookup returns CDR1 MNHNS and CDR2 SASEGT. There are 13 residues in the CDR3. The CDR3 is CASKPTGRTEAFF. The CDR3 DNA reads TGTGCCAGCAAGCCGACAGGAAGAACTGAAGCTTTCTTT.

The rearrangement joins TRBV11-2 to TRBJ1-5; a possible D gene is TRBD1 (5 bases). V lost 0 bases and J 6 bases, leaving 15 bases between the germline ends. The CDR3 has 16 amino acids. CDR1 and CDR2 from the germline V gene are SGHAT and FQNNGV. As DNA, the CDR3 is TGTGCCAGCAGCTTAGATGGTTCAGGGTTGGGTCAGCCCCAGCATTTT. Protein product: CASSLDGSGLGQPQHF.

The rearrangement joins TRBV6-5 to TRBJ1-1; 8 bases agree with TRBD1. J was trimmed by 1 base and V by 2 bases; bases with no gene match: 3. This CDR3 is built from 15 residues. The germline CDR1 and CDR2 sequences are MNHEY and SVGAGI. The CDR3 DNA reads TGTGCCAGCAGTTACGGGACAGGCAGGAACACTGAAGCTTTCTTT. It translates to CASSYGTGRNTEAFF.

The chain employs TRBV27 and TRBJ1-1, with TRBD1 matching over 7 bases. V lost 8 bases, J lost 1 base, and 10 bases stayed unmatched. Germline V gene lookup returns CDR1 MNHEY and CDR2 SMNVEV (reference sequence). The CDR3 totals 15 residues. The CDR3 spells CASGARGVANTEAFF. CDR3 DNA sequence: TGTGCCAGCGGGGCCAGGGGGGTCGCGAACACTGAAGCTTTCTTT.

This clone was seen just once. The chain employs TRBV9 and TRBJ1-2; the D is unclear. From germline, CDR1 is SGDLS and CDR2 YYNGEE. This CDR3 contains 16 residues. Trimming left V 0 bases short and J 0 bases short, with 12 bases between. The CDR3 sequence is CASSVGPLLTNYGYTF. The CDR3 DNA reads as TGTGCCAGCAGCGTAGGTCCCCTTCTAACTAACTATGGCTACACCTTC.

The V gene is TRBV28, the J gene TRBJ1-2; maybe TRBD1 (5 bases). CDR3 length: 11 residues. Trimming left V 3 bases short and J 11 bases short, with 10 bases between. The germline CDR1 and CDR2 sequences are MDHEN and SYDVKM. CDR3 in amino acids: CASSLGLGYTF. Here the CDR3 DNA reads TGTGCCAGCAGTTTGGGACTGGGGTACACCTTC.

CDR3 sequence (DNA): TGTGCCAGCAGTTTAGTGGGGCATTATAATTCACCCCTCCACTTT. Translated: CASSLVGHYNSPLHF. The gene calls are TRBV27 and TRBJ1-6; the D gene is possibly TRBD1 (5 bases). Deletions cut 2 bases from V and 4 bases from J, with 9 bases between. This CDR3 comprises 15 residues. Germline V gene lookup returns CDR1 MNHEY and CDR2 SMNVEV (reference sequence).